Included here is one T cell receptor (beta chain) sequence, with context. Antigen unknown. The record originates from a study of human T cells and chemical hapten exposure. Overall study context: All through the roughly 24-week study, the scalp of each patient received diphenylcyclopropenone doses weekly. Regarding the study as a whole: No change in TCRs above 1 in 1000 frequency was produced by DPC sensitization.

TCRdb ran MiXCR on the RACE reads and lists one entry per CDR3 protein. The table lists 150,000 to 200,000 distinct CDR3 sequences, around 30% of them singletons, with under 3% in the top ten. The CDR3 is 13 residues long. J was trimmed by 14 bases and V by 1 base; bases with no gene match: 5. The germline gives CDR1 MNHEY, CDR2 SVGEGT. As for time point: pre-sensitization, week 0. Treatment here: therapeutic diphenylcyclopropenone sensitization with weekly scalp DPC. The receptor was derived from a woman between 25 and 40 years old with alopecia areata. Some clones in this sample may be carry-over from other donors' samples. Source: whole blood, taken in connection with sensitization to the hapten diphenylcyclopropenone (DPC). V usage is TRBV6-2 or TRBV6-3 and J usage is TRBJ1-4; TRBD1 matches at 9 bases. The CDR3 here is CASSYFGTGILFF. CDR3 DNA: TGTGCCAGCAGTTACTTCGGGACAGGGATTCTGTTTTTT.